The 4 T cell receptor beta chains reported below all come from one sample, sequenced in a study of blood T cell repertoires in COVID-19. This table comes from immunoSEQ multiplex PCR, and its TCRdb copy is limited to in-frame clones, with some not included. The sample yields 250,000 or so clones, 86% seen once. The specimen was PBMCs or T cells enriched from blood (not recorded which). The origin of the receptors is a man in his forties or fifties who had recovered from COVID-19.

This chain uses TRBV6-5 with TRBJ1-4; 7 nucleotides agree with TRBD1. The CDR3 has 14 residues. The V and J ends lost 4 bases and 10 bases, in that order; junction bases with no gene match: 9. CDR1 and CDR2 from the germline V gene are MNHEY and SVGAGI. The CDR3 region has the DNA TGTGCCAGCAGTTCTAGGGGGCCCCCGGGAAAACTGTTTTTT. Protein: CASSSRGPPGKLFF.

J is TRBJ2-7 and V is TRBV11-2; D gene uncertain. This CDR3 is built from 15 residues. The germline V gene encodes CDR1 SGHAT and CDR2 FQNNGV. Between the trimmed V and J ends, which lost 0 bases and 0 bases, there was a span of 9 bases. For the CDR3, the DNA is TGTGCCAGCAGCTTAGATGACTCTTACTCCTACGAGCAGTACTTC. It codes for CASSLDDSYSYEQYF.

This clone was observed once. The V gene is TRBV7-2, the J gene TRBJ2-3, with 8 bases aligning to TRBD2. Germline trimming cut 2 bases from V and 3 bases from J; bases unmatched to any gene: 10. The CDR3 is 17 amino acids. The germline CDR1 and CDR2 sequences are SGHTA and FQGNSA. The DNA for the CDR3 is TGTGCCAGCAGCTTACAGTCGGGGGGGCGTGGAACAGATACGCAGTATTTT. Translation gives CASSLQSGGRGTDTQYF. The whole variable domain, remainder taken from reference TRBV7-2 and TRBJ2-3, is GAGVSQSPSNKVTEKGKDVELRCDPISGHTALYWYRQSLGQGLEFLIYFQGNSAPDKSGLPSDRFSAERTGGSVSTLTIQRTQQEDSAVYLCASSLQSGGRGTDTQYFGPGTRLTVL.

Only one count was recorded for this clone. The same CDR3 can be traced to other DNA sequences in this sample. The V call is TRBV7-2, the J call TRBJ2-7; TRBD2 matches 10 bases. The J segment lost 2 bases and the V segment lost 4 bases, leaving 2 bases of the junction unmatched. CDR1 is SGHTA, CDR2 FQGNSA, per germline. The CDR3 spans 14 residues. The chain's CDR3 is CASSSLAGPYEQYF. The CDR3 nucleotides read TGTGCCAGCAGCTCACTAGCGGGACCCTACGAGCAGTACTTC. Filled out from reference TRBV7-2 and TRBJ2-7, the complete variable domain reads GAGVSQSPSNKVTEKGKDVELRCDPISGHTALYWYRQSLGQGLEFLIYFQGNSAPDKSGLPSDRFSAERTGGSVSTLTIQRTQQEDSAVYLCASSSLAGPYEQYFGPGTRLTVT.